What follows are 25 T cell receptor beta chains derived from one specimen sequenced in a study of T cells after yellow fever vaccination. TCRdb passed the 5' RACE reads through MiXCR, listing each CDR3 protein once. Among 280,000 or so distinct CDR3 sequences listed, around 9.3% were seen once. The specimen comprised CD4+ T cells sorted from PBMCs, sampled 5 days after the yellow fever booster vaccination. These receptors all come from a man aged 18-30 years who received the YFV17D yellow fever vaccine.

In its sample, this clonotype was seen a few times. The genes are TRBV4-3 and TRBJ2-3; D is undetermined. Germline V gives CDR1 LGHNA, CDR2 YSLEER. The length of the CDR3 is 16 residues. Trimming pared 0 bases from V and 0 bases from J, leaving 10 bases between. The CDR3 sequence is CASSQEGIPSTDTQYF. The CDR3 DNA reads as TGCGCCAGCAGCCAAGAAGGGATTCCTAGCACAGATACGCAGTATTTT.

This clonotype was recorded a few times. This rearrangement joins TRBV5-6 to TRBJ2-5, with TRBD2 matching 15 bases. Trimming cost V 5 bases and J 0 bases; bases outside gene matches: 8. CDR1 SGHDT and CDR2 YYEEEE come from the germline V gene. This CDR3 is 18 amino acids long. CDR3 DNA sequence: TGTGCCAGCAGGATCGGACTAGCGGGGGGGCCGGACCAAGAGACCCAGTACTTC. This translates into CASRIGLAGGPDQETQYF.

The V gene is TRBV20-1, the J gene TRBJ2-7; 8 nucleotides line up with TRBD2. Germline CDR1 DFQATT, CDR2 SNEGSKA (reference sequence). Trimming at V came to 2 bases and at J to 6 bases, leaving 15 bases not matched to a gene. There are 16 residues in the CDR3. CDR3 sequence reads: CSARPPTSALGPEQYV. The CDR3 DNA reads TGCAGTGCTAGACCCCCGACTAGCGCCCTGGGTCCCGAGCAGTACGTC.

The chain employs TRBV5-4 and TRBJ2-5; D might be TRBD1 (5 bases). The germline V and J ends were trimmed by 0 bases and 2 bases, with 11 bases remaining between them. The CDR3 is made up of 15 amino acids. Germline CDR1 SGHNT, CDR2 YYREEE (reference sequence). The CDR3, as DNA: TGTGCCAGCAGCTTGGACAGGTGGGGACAAGAGACCCAGTACTTC. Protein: CASSLDRWGQETQYF.

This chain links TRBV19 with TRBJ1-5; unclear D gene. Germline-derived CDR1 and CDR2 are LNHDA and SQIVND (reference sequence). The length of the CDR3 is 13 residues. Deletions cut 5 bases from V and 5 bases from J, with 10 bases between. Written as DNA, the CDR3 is TGTGCCAGTAGTTCGATAATTCATCAGCCCCAGCATTTT. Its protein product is CASSSIIHQPQHF. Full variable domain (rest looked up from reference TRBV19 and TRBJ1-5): DGGITQSPKYLFRKEGQNVTLSCEQNLNHDAMYWYRQDPGQGLRLIYYSQIVNDFQKGDIAEGYSVSREKKESFPLTVTSAQKNPTAFYLCASSSIIHQPQHFGDGTRLSIL.

This CDR3 is CAIRRTDGNTIYF. The CDR3 DNA sequence: TGTGCCATCAGACGGACAGACGGAAACACCATATATTTT. V is TRBV10-3 and J is TRBJ1-3; maybe TRBD1 (6 bases). The CDR3 has 13 residues. Trimming stripped 6 bases from V and 4 bases from J, with 10 bases between. Looked up from germline, CDR1 is ENHRY and CDR2 is SYGVKD.

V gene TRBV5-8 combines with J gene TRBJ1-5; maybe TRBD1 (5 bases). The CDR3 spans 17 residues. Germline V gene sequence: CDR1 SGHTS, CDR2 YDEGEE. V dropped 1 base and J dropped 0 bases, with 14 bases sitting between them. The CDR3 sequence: CASSLPGTRYSNQPQHF. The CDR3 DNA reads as TGTGCCAGCAGCTTGCCCGGGACCCGATATAGCAATCAGCCCCAGCATTTT.

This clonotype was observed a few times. CDR3 sequence (DNA): TGTGCCAGCAGCCACACTAGCGCTGAAGCTTTCTTT. This encodes CASSHTSAEAFF. This chain connects TRBV5-6 to TRBJ1-1; D gene ambiguous. V lost 4 bases and J lost 6, with 10 bases in between. CDR1 SGHDT and CDR2 YYEEEE come from the germline V gene. The CDR3 contains 12 residues.

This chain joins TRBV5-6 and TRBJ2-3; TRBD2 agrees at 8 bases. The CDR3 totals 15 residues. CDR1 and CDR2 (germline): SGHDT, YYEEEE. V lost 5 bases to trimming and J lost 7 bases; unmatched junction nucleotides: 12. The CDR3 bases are TGTGCCAGCAGTTTAGCCGGGACTAGAATGTATACGCAGTATTTT. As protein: CASSLAGTRMYTQYF.

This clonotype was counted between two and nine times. CDR3 nucleotides: TGCGCCAGCAGCTGGACCACAGATACGCAGTATTTT. As protein: CASSWTTDTQYF. The chain is built from TRBV5-1 and TRBJ2-3; D unclear. The germline gives CDR1 SGHRS, CDR2 YFSETQ. Trimming took off 3 bases at V and 2 bases at J, with 4 bases between the two ends. The CDR3 spans 12 residues.

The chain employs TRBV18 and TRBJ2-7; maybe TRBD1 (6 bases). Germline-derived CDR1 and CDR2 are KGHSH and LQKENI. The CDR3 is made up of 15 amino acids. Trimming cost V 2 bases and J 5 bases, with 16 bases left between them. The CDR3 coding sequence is TGTGCCAGCTCACCATCAACAGGGTTTTTCGACGAGCAGTACTTC. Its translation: CASSPSTGFFDEQYF.

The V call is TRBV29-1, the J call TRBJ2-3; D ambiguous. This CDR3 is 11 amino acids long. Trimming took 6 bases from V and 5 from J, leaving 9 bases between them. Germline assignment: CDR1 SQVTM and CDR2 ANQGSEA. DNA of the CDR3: TGCAGCGTCCCCCGCGGAGATACGCAGTATTTT. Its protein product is CSVPRGDTQYF.

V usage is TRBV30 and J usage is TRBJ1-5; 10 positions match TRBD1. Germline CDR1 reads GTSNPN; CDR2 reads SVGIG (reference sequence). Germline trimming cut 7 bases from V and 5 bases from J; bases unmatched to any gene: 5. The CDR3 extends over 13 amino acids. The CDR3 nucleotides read TGTGCCTTCGACAGGGGGCTTGATCAGCCCCAGCATTTT. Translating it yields CAFDRGLDQPQHF.

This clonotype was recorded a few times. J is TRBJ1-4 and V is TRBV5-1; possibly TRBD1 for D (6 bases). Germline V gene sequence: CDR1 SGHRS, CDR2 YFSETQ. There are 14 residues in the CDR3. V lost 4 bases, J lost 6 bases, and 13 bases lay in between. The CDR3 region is CASSPTGFHEKLFF. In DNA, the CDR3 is TGCGCCAGCAGCCCGACAGGATTTCATGAAAAACTGTTTTTT.

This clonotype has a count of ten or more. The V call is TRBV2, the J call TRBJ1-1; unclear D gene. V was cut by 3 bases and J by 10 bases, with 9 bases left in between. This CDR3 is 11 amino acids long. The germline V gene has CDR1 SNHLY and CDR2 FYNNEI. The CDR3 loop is CASSESLLAFF. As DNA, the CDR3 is TGTGCCAGCAGTGAGTCCCTTCTAGCTTTCTTT.

The CDR3 sequence is CASSFTGGLGEQYV. The DNA for the CDR3 is TGTGCCAGCAGCTTCACAGGGGGCCTCGGGGAGCAGTACGTC. The rearrangement uses TRBV3-1 and TRBJ2-7; TRBD1 agrees at 9 bases. This CDR3 has 14 amino acids. V was clipped by 5 bases and J by 7 bases; unmatched bases: 9. Germline loops: CDR1 LGHDT, CDR2 YNNKEL (reference sequence).

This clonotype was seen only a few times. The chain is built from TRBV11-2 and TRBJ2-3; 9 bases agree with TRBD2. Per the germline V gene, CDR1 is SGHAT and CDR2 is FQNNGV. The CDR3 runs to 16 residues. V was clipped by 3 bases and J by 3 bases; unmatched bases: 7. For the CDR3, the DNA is TGTGCCAGCAGCTTTTGGGCGGGGGGGCTTACAGATACGCAGTATTTT. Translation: CASSFWAGGLTDTQYF.

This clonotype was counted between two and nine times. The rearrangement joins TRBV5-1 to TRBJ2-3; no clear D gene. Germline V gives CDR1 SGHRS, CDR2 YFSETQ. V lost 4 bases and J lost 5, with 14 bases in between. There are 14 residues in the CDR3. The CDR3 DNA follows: TGCGCCAGCAGCCTATTGTCAACGGAAGATACGCAGTATTTT. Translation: CASSLLSTEDTQYF.

The DNA for the CDR3 is TGTGCCAGCAGCCGAGAAAGACAGGGTAGCTATGGCTACACCTTC. Translation gives CASSRERQGSYGYTF. The chain recombines TRBV5-4 with TRBJ1-2, with 7 bases lining up with TRBD1. Germline V lookup: CDR1 SGHNT, CDR2 YYREEE (reference sequence). The CDR3 has 15 residues. V trimming: 4 bases; J trimming: 4 bases; junction bases outside the gene matches: 10.

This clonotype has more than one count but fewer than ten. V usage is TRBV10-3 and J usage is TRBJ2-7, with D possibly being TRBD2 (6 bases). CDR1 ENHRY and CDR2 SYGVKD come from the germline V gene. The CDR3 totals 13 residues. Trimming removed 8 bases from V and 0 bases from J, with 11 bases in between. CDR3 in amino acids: CAIGGADSYEQYV. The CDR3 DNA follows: TGTGCCATCGGAGGGGCCGACTCCTACGAGCAGTACGTC.

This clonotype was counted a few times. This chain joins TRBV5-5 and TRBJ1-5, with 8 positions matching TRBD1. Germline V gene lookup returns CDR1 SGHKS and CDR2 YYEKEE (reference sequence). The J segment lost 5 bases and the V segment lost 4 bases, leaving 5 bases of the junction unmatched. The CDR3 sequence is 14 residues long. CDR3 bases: TGTGCCAGCAGCCAGGGACAGGTCCATCAGCCCCAGCATTTT. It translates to CASSQGQVHQPQHF.

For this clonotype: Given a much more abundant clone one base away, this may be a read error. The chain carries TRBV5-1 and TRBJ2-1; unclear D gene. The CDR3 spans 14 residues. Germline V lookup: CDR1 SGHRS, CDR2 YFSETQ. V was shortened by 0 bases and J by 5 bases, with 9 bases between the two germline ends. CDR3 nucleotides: TGCGCCAGCAGCTTGGGTCGTATGGACAATGAGCAGTTCTTC. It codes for CASSLGRMDNEQFF.

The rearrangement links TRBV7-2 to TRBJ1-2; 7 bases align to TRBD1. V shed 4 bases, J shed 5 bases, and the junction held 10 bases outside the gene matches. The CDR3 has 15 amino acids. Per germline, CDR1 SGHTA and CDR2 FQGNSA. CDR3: CASSWGGGRSYGYTF. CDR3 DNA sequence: TGTGCCAGCAGCTGGGGAGGGGGCAGGAGTTATGGCTACACCTTC. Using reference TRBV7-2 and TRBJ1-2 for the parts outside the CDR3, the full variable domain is GAGVSQSPSNKVTEKGKDVELRCDPISGHTALYWYRQSLGQGLEFLIYFQGNSAPDKSGLPSDRFSAERTGGSVSTLTIQRTQQEDSAVYLCASSWGGGRSYGYTFGSGTRLTVV.

For the CDR3, the DNA is TGTGCCAGCAGCTTCTCCGGGACTAGCGGGGGGTACTACGAGCAGTACTTC. This sequence encodes CASSFSGTSGGYYEQYF. The chain carries TRBV7-9 and TRBJ2-7; 15 bases match TRBD2. V dropped 3 bases and J dropped 3; count of bases not matched to a gene: 6. The germline CDR1 and CDR2 sequences are SEHNR and FQNEAQ (reference sequence). The CDR3 runs to 17 residues.

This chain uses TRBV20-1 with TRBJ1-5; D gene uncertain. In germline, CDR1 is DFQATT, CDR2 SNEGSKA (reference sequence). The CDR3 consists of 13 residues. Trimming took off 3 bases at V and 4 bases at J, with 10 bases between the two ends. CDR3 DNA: TGCAGTGCTAGGGGGTTTCGAAATCAGCCCCAGCATTTT. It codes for CSARGFRNQPQHF.